The next 27 T cell receptor beta chains were all read from a single sample in a study of T cells after posttransplantation cyclophosphamide. Here immunoSEQ multiplex PCR was the method, and the copy in TCRdb shows in-frame clones only, minus some. The data hold about 46,000 clones, with 92% observed a single time. The sample was PBMCs. Receptors originate from a woman in her fifties or sixties in good health and a related stem cell transplant donor.

The rearrangement uses TRBV7-9 and TRBJ2-1, with TRBD2 identical over 11 bases. V was pared by 5 bases and J by 4 bases, with 7 bases of the junction left unmatched. CDR1 is SEHNR, CDR2 FQNEAQ, per germline (reference sequence). This CDR3 contains 16 residues. Written as DNA, the CDR3 is TGTGCCAGCAGCCACGTAGCGGGGGGGCGTTACAATGAGCAGTTCTTC. Its translation: CASSHVAGGRYNEQFF.

The rearrangement links TRBV2 to TRBJ2-2, with 13 positions matching TRBD2. Germline V lookup: CDR1 SNHLY, CDR2 FYNNEI. J was trimmed by 6 bases and V by 6 bases; bases with no gene match: 7. The CDR3 length is 16 residues. This CDR3 is CASRSLAGGPPGELFF. CDR3 bases: TGTGCCAGCAGATCACTAGCGGGGGGGCCGCCCGGGGAGCTGTTTTTT. The full variable domain, rest sourced from reference TRBV2 and TRBJ2-2, is EPEVTQTPSHQVTQMGQEVILRCVPISNHLYFYWYRQILGQKVEFLVSFYNNEISEKSEIFDDQFSVERPDGSNFTLKIRSTKLEDSAMYFCASRSLAGGPPGELFFGEGSRLTVL.

The chain uses TRBV10-1 and TRBJ2-1, with TRBD2 matching 8 bases. Losses at the gene ends were 3 bases for V and 0 bases for J; bases not matched to a gene: 10. The CDR3 spans 18 residues. The germline V gene encodes CDR1 WNHNN and CDR2 SYGVQD (reference sequence). CDR3 in amino acids: CASSDPSGSLSSYNEQFF. The CDR3 DNA follows: TGCGCCAGCAGTGATCCTAGCGGGTCCCTTAGCTCCTACAATGAGCAGTTCTTC.

The rearrangement uses TRBV5-1 and TRBJ2-1, with TRBD1 identical over 8 bases. The V gene end was trimmed by 0 bases and the J gene end by 2 bases; junction bases not matched to a gene: 4. The length of the CDR3 is 16 residues. The germline gives CDR1 SGHRS, CDR2 YFSETQ. The CDR3 bases are TGCGCCAGCAGCTTGGATCAGGGGGCGGCCTACAATGAGCAGTTCTTC. It translates to CASSLDQGAAYNEQFF.

The chain combines TRBV27 with TRBJ1-1; 9 positions agree with TRBD1. The CDR3 length is 14 residues. The trim removed 5 bases at V and 3 bases at J, leaving 4 bases unmatched. The germline V gene encodes CDR1 MNHEY and CDR2 SMNVEV (reference sequence). This CDR3 is CASSGTGRYTEAFF. The DNA of the CDR3 is TGTGCCAGCAGTGGGACAGGGAGGTACACTGAAGCTTTCTTT.

The chain carries TRBV10-3 and TRBJ1-3; TRBD1 might be the D (5 bases). Germline CDR1 is ENHRY and CDR2 is SYGVKD. The CDR3 contains 13 residues. V was cut by 7 bases and J by 8 bases, with 15 bases left in between. CDR3 loop: CAITTAGLDTIYF. The CDR3, as DNA: TGTGCCATCACCACAGCAGGGCTGGACACCATATATTTT.

This clone was picked up one time. The rearrangement joins TRBV27 to TRBJ1-1, with 7 bases aligning to TRBD1. CDR1 is MNHEY, CDR2 SMNVEV, per germline (reference sequence). The CDR3 has 11 residues. J was trimmed by 6 bases and V by 7 bases; bases with no gene match: 2. The CDR3 loop reads CASTQGAEAFF. In DNA form, the CDR3 reads TGTGCCAGCACTCAGGGGGCTGAAGCTTTCTTT.

The gene calls are TRBV27 and TRBJ2-7, with 9 bases lining up with TRBD1. The V gene end was trimmed by 6 bases and the J gene end by 1 base; junction bases not matched to a gene: 4. This CDR3 comprises 14 residues. Germline V gene sequence: CDR1 MNHEY, CDR2 SMNVEV (reference sequence). Here the CDR3 reads CASSRQGGSYEQYF. Written as DNA, the CDR3 is TGTGCCAGCAGCCGACAGGGGGGATCCTACGAGCAGTACTTC.

V and J are TRBV7-8 and TRBJ2-7; D is possibly TRBD1 (6 bases). Trimming removed 2 bases at V and 6 bases at J, with 11 bases between. Germline CDR1 SGHVS, CDR2 FQNEAQ. This CDR3 spans 13 amino acids. The chain's CDR3 is CASSLYQGTEQYF. Written as DNA, the CDR3 is TGTGCCAGCAGCTTATACCAGGGGACCGAGCAGTACTTC. The full variable domain, with the rest looked up from reference TRBV7-8 and TRBJ2-7, is GAGVSQSPRYKVAKRGQDVALRCDPISGHVSLFWYQQALGQGPEFLTYFQNEAQLDKSGLPSDRFFAERPEGSVSTLKIQRTQQEDSAVYLCASSLYQGTEQYFGPGTRLTVT.

The chain employs TRBV18 and TRBJ1-5; 8 nucleotides agree with TRBD1. Germline CDR1 and CDR2: KGHSH and LQKENI. V was clipped by 4 bases and J by 3 bases; unmatched bases: 5. The CDR3 is 15 residues long. The CDR3 reads CASSQNQGANQPQHF. CDR3 bases: TGTGCCAGCTCACAGAACCAGGGGGCCAATCAGCCCCAGCATTTT.

This clone was counted a few times. V is TRBV28 and J is TRBJ1-4, with D hard to call. Germline lookup yields CDR1 MDHEN and CDR2 SYDVKM. Trimming shortened V by 3 bases and J by 7 bases, and 12 bases separated the two germline ends. This CDR3 is built from 14 residues. Here the CDR3 DNA reads TGTGCCAGCAGTTTGCCGAGCCGCTTTGAAAAACTGTTTTTT. Translated, it gives CASSLPSRFEKLFF.

This chain uses TRBV7-9 with TRBJ1-1; maybe TRBD1 (5 bases). Germline CDR1 is SEHNR and CDR2 is FQNEAQ (reference sequence). V shed 1 base and J shed 5 bases, with 8 bases lying between them. CDR3 size: 13 residues. In nucleotides, the CDR3 is TGTGCCAGCAGCTTAGGGGGGGGAACTGAAGCTTTCTTT. Translating it yields CASSLGGGTEAFF. Based on the CDR3 plus reference TRBV7-9 and TRBJ1-1, the full variable domain is DTGVSQNPRHKITKRGQNVTFRCDPISEHNRLYWYRQTLGQGPEFLTYFQNEAQLEKSRLLSDRFSAERPKGSFSTLEIQRTEQGDSAMYLCASSLGGGTEAFFGQGTRLTVV.

The rearrangement links TRBV11-2 to TRBJ2-1, with D perhaps TRBD2 (7 bases). The V gene lost 0 bases and the J gene lost 9 bases, with 18 bases spanning the gap. This CDR3 region has 16 residues. Germline V gives CDR1 SGHAT, CDR2 FQNNGV. The CDR3 sequence: CASSLEGGGFSPEQFF. The CDR3 nucleotides read TGTGCCAGCAGCTTAGAAGGGGGGGGTTTTTCGCCTGAGCAGTTCTTC.

This clone occurred once. V gene TRBV7-9 combines with J gene TRBJ2-7; 7 nucleotides agree with TRBD1. The CDR3 loop spans 18 amino acids. The V gene end was trimmed by 3 bases and the J gene end by 0 bases; junction bases not matched to a gene: 14. CDR1 SEHNR and CDR2 FQNEAQ come from the germline V gene (reference sequence). The CDR3 loop is CASSFLSGTDFFSYEQYF. For the CDR3, the DNA is TGTGCCAGCAGCTTCCTTTCCGGGACAGACTTCTTCTCCTACGAGCAGTACTTC. Variable domain in full (rest from reference TRBV7-9 and TRBJ2-7): DTGVSQNPRHKITKRGQNVTFRCDPISEHNRLYWYRQTLGQGPEFLTYFQNEAQLEKSRLLSDRFSAERPKGSFSTLEIQRTEQGDSAMYLCASSFLSGTDFFSYEQYFGPGTRLTVT.

The rearrangement joins TRBV10-2 to TRBJ2-3, with 10 bases matching TRBD1. The germline CDR1 and CDR2 sequences are WSHSY and SAAADI. This CDR3 has 15 amino acids. With 7 bases clipped from V and 2 bases from J, the junction kept 6 bases outside the gene matches. In DNA, the CDR3 is TGCGCCAGCAACCCGGGACAGGGGCTCACAGATACGCAGTATTTT. Protein sequence: CASNPGQGLTDTQYF.

This clone was seen a single time. The chain couples TRBV11-2 to TRBJ2-5, with unresolved D. With 5 bases removed from V and 1 base from J, the gap between germline ends came to 8 bases. The CDR3 has 13 amino acids. Germline V lookup: CDR1 SGHAT, CDR2 FQNNGV. The CDR3 DNA is TGTGCCAGCAGCGTCGGTTTCCAAGAGACCCAGTACTTC. Protein: CASSVGFQETQYF.

This rearrangement joins TRBV5-4 to TRBJ1-1, with a possible D match to TRBD1 (5 bases). The length of the CDR3 is 15 residues. Germline lookup yields CDR1 SGHNT and CDR2 YYREEE (reference sequence). With 4 bases removed from V and 0 bases from J, the gap between germline ends came to 13 bases. In DNA form, the CDR3 reads TGTGCCAGCAGCCCGCGGGGGGGATTGAACACTGAAGCTTTCTTT. It encodes CASSPRGGLNTEAFF. Full variable domain (outside the CDR3, taken from reference TRBV5-4 and TRBJ1-1): ETGVTQSPTHLIKTRGQQVTLRCSSQSGHNTVSWYQQALGQGPQFIFQYYREEENGRGNFPPRFSGLQFPNYSSELNVNALELDDSALYLCASSPRGGLNTEAFFGQGTRLTVV.

The chain recombines TRBV4-1 with TRBJ1-2; D gene unclear. In germline, CDR1 is MGHRA, CDR2 YSYEKL. This CDR3 is built from 15 residues. Trimming removed 0 bases from V and 4 bases from J, with 12 bases in between. The CDR3: CASSQDPVMIYGYTF. For the CDR3, the DNA is TGCGCCAGCAGCCAAGACCCAGTTATGATCTATGGCTACACCTTC.

The genes are TRBV2 and TRBJ1-4; unclear D gene. The CDR3 sequence is 15 residues long. Germline values: CDR1 SNHLY, CDR2 FYNNEI. V was pared by 1 base and J by 8 bases, with 14 bases between. The CDR3 loop is CASSEGALLREKLFF. DNA of the CDR3: TGTGCCAGCAGTGAAGGCGCACTCTTGAGGGAAAAACTGTTTTTT.

The chain links TRBV14 to TRBJ2-7, with 12 nucleotides matching TRBD2. The V segment lost 4 bases and the J segment 1 base; nucleotides outside the gene matches: 2. The CDR3 length is 15 residues. Germline CDR1 is SGHDN and CDR2 is FVKESK. The CDR3 sequence is CASSLGLAGSYEQYF. Written as DNA, the CDR3 is TGTGCCAGCAGCCTCGGACTAGCGGGATCCTACGAGCAGTACTTC.

The V and J genes are TRBV5-1 and TRBJ2-7, with TRBD1 matching 9 bases. There are 14 residues in the CDR3. After removal of 5 bases from V and 4 bases from J, the junction contained 7 bases not matched to a gene. CDR1 is SGHRS, CDR2 YFSETQ, per germline. CDR3 protein: CASRGTGTLYEQYF. The DNA for the CDR3 is TGCGCCAGCAGGGGGACAGGGACCCTTTACGAGCAGTACTTC.

V is TRBV5-4 and J is TRBJ2-1; tentative D call: TRBD1 (5 bases). Trimming left V 7 bases short and J 7 bases short, with 21 bases between. The germline gives CDR1 SGHNT, CDR2 YYREEE (reference sequence). The CDR3 contains 15 residues. CDR3 sequence reads: CASSMPRLTGNEQFF. The CDR3 region has the DNA TGTGCCAGCTCTATGCCAAGGCTTACAGGAAATGAGCAGTTCTTC.

V gene TRBV4-1 combines with J gene TRBJ2-2; 9 nucleotides line up with TRBD2. V dropped 2 bases and J dropped 3; count of bases not matched to a gene: 7. The germline gives CDR1 MGHRA, CDR2 YSYEKL. This CDR3 has 17 residues. The CDR3 here is CASSQRASGTYTGELFF. The CDR3 coding sequence is TGCGCCAGCAGCCAAAGGGCTAGCGGGACATACACCGGGGAGCTGTTTTTT.

This chain joins TRBV7-9 and TRBJ2-2; 9 bases fit TRBD1. Germline CDR1 is SEHNR and CDR2 is FQNEAQ (reference sequence). V trimming: 2 bases; J trimming: 6 bases; junction bases outside the gene matches: 1. The CDR3 runs 14 residues. The CDR3 nucleotides are TGTGCCAGCAGCTTAACAGGGGGCGCCGGGGAGCTGTTTTTT. It is translated as CASSLTGGAGELFF.

The V call is TRBV5-1, the J call TRBJ2-5; 10 positions match TRBD1. This CDR3 has 14 residues. J was trimmed by 5 bases and V by 4 bases; bases with no gene match: 5. Germline lookup yields CDR1 SGHRS and CDR2 YFSETQ. Here the CDR3 reads CASSRDRGGETQYF. The CDR3 DNA is TGCGCCAGCAGCCGGGACAGGGGAGGGGAGACCCAGTACTTC.

J is TRBJ2-5 and V is TRBV25-1; possibly TRBD2 for D (7 bases). CDR3 length: 15 residues. Germline-derived CDR1 and CDR2 are MGHDK and SYGVNS. Trimming took off 2 bases at V and 4 bases at J, with 14 bases between the two ends. As DNA, the CDR3 is TGTGCCAGCAGTGAACCCCGGGGGGCCTCAGAGACCCAGTACTTC. Translating gives CASSEPRGASETQYF.

The chain is built from TRBV6-4 and TRBJ1-1, with 7 bases matching TRBD1. The CDR3 totals 14 residues. CDR1 and CDR2 from the germline V gene are MRHNA and SNTAGT. V was pared by 3 bases and J by 5 bases, with 6 bases of the junction left unmatched. CDR3 DNA sequence: TGTGCCAGCAGTGATGGTCAGGGGGGTACTGAAGCTTTCTTT. Translation gives CASSDGQGGTEAFF.